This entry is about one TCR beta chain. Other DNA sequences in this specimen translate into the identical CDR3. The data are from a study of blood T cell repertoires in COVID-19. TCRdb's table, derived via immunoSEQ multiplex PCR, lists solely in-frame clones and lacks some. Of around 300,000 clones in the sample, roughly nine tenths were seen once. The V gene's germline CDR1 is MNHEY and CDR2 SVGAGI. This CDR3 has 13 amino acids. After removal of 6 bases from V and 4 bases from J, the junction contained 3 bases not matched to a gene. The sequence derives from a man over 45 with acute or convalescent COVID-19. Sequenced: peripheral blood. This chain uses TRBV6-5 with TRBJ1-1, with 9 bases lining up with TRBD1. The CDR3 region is CASSLTGGTEAFF. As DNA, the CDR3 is TGTGCCAGCAGCCTGACAGGGGGCACTGAAGCTTTCTTT.